This T cell receptor beta chain is drawn from a study of shared clonotypes between healthy human individuals. The table came from immunoSEQ multiplex PCR; TCRdb's copy has only in-frame clones and leaves some out. The profile shows some 2,500,000 clones, 90% to 95% of them singletons. Trimming removed 3 bases at V and 10 bases at J, with 10 bases between. The CDR3 is 11 amino acids. Germline CDR1 and CDR2: SQVTM and ANQGSEA. The sequence came from a man aged 18 to 30 in good health. Some clones in this sample may be carry-over from other donors' samples. The sample was naive CD4+ T cells from PBMCs. The subset here: CD45RA+ positively selected. The chain has TRBV29-1 and TRBJ2-1, with TRBD2 as a possible D gene (6 bases). CDR3 in amino acids: CSVDKREEQFF. CDR3 in DNA: TGCAGCGTTGATAAACGGGAGGAGCAGTTCTTC.